Below are 14 T cell receptor beta chains sequenced from a single sample in a study of shared clonotypes between healthy human individuals. TCRdb's table, derived via immunoSEQ multiplex PCR, lists solely in-frame clones and lacks some. The sample lists around 1,100,000 clones; around 77% were seen once. Sequences were obtained from memory CD4+ T cells from PBMCs. Documented subset: CD45RA-negative fraction. The source of these receptors is a man aged 18 to 29 in good health. Some clones in this sample may be carry-over from other donors' samples.

The chain links TRBV11-2 to TRBJ2-2; a weak D match, TRBD1 (5 bases). With 5 bases removed from V and 6 bases from J, the gap between germline ends came to 16 bases. Per germline, CDR1 SGHAT and CDR2 FQNNGV. The length of the CDR3 is 15 residues. CDR3 bases: TGTGCCAGCAGCGCTGTGGTAGGGGCGGCCGGGGAGCTGTTTTTT. It encodes CASSAVVGAAGELFF.

This chain joins TRBV7-8 and TRBJ2-7, with 8 bases aligning to TRBD2. The CDR3 runs to 17 residues. J gave up 7 bases and V 1 base, and 15 bases lay outside the gene matches. Germline values: CDR1 SGHVS, CDR2 FQNEAQ. CDR3 residues: CASSLVSGTLLVTEQYF. Written as DNA, the CDR3 is TGTGCCAGCAGCTTAGTTAGCGGGACCCTATTGGTTACAGAGCAGTACTTC.

This clone has a handful of counts. The J gene is TRBJ1-2, the V gene TRBV28; 7 positions agree with TRBD1. The germline gives CDR1 MDHEN, CDR2 SYDVKM. CDR3 size: 15 residues. The trim removed 7 bases at V and 9 bases at J, leaving 17 bases unmatched. CDR3 bases: TGTGCCAGCACCCCGGGGGAGGGACAGAGCTTTCGCTACACCTTC. Its protein is CASTPGEGQSFRYTF.

The rearrangement uses TRBV6-4 and TRBJ1-2, with D maybe TRBD1 (6 bases). Deletions cut 2 bases from V and 4 bases from J, with 14 bases between. The germline CDR1 and CDR2 sequences are MRHNA and SNTAGT. CDR3 length: 15 residues. CDR3 in amino acids: CASSDGLTGIYGYTF. In DNA, the CDR3 is TGTGCCAGCAGTGACGGATTGACAGGCATCTATGGCTACACCTTC.

A note on this clone: The identical CDR3 is also encoded by other nucleotide sequences in the sample. The chain has TRBV25-1 and TRBJ2-1, with D uncertain. The V end lost 5 bases, the J end lost 2 bases, and 1 base lay between the germline ends. This CDR3 has 11 residues. Germline V gene sequence: CDR1 MGHDK, CDR2 SYGVNS. Here the CDR3 DNA reads TGTGCCAGCAGTCCCTACAATGAGCAGTTCTTC. Protein product: CASSPYNEQFF.

The chain combines TRBV7-2 with TRBJ2-1, with D possibly TRBD1 on 7 matching bases. Trimming cost V 11 bases and J 3 bases, with 26 bases left between them. The CDR3 contains 17 residues. Germline loops: CDR1 SGHTA, CDR2 FQGNSA. CDR3 in DNA: TGTGCCGTACTCCTCTGGGGGGCAGGGGGACACTACAATGAGCAGTTCTTC. It yields the protein CAVLLWGAGGHYNEQFF.

The chain combines TRBV2 with TRBJ2-7; D uncertain. V was cut by 4 bases and J by 3 bases, with 16 bases left in between. Germline CDR1 SNHLY, CDR2 FYNNEI. The CDR3 sequence is 15 residues long. CDR3 in DNA: TGTGCCAGCAGTGTTACTCAAGTCTTTTTCTACGAGCAGTACTTC. Translating gives CASSVTQVFFYEQYF. Looking up the rest from reference TRBV2 and TRBJ2-7 gives the full variable domain: EPEVTQTPSHQVTQMGQEVILRCVPISNHLYFYWYRQILGQKVEFLVSFYNNEISEKSEIFDDQFSVERPDGSNFTLKIRSTKLEDSAMYFCASSVTQVFFYEQYFGPGTRLTVT.

In the case of this clone: At one boundary the junction diverges from the germline segment, which might be a read error. This chain uses TRBV10-3 with TRBJ2-7, with D tentatively TRBD2 (5 bases). This CDR3 has 12 residues. CDR1 and CDR2 (germline): ENHRY, SYGVKD. The CDR3 protein is CAISDFRRPGWF. The CDR3 nucleotides are TGTGCCATCAGTGACTTCAGGAGGCCGGGGTGGTTC.

This chain joins TRBV7-2 and TRBJ1-1; 11 nucleotides line up with TRBD1. The CDR3 length is 15 residues. Looked up from germline, CDR1 is SGHTA and CDR2 is FQGNSA. Unmatched junction bases numbered 6, after V lost 5 bases and J lost 4 bases. DNA of the CDR3: TGTGCCAGCAGCCAACACGGGACAGGGGGCACTGAAGCTTTCTTT. As protein: CASSQHGTGGTEAFF.

This chain uses TRBV2 with TRBJ2-7, with 9 bases that match TRBD1. Germline V CDR1 and CDR2: SNHLY, FYNNEI. Germline trimming cut 9 bases from V and 0 bases from J; bases unmatched to any gene: 9. The length of the CDR3 is 15 residues. CDR3 region: CARGGTGFFSYEQYF. As DNA, the CDR3 is TGTGCCAGAGGGGGGACAGGGTTTTTCTCCTACGAGCAGTACTTC.

The V and J genes are TRBV28 and TRBJ2-7; TRBD1 aligns across 9 bases. This CDR3 spans 15 amino acids. Germline CDR1 MDHEN, CDR2 SYDVKM. V gave up 6 bases and J gave up 4 bases; unmatched junction bases: 10. CDR3 in amino acids: CASRTLGTGRYEQYF. DNA for the CDR3: TGTGCCAGCAGGACCCTCGGGACAGGGCGATACGAGCAGTACTTC.

The chain joins TRBV27 to TRBJ1-2; D unresolved. The CDR3 covers 16 residues. Germline CDR1 and CDR2: MNHEY and SMNVEV (reference sequence). Trimming removed 1 base from V and 8 bases from J, with 20 bases in between. CDR3 bases: TGTGCCAGCAGTTTATTTCCCGACATCAAACACCGGGGCTACACCTTC. Its protein product is CASSLFPDIKHRGYTF.

This clone appeared once. This chain uses TRBV14 with TRBJ2-7; tentative D call: TRBD2 (5 bases). Trimming cost V 3 bases and J 6 bases, with 12 bases left between them. The CDR3 has 13 amino acids. Germline V gene sequence: CDR1 SGHDN, CDR2 FVKESK. The CDR3 protein is CASSQQLEGEQYF. The CDR3 DNA reads as TGTGCCAGCAGCCAGCAACTAGAGGGCGAGCAGTACTTC.

The chain is built from TRBV6-6 and TRBJ1-2; 7 bases match TRBD1. CDR1 is MNHNY and CDR2 is SVGAGI in the germline V gene (reference sequence). This CDR3 spans 14 amino acids. Losses at the gene ends were 2 bases for V and 5 bases for J; bases not matched to a gene: 5. CDR3 DNA sequence: TGTGCCAGCAGTTACGGATCAGGGGGTTATGGCTACACCTTC. It encodes CASSYGSGGYGYTF.